The 22 T cell receptor beta chains below come from one sample, sequenced in a study of CD8 T cells in ankylosing spondylitis. TCRdb re-called the 5' RACE reads through MiXCR, storing one row per CDR3 protein. The sample consists of approximately 250,000 distinct CDR3 sequences, under 12% of them appearing once. Material for sequencing was blood, either unsorted or a sorted T cell fraction (not recorded which). These receptors came from a male donor with ankylosing spondylitis or in good health (not recorded which).

A note on this clonotype: This may be a read error, as it is one base from a much larger clone. This chain links TRBV6-1 with TRBJ2-1; tentative D call: TRBD1 (5 bases). V gave up 7 bases and J gave up 3 bases, with 16 bases separating them. There are 15 residues in the CDR3. Germline CDR1 is MNHNS and CDR2 is SASEGT. The CDR3 DNA reads TGTGCCAGCACCTCCAGAAGGGGAAACTACAATGAGCAGTTCTTC. This translates into CASTSRRGNYNEQFF.

This clonotype was seen ten or more times. One end of the junction fails to match germline, which may point to a read error. The chain couples TRBV5-6 to TRBJ2-1; 9 bases align to TRBD2. Germline V gene lookup returns CDR1 SGHDT and CDR2 YYEEEE. The CDR3 has 17 amino acids. The chain's CDR3 is CASSYLLLAGSFNEQFF. The CDR3 nucleotides read TGTGCCAGCAGCTACCTTTTACTAGCGGGCTCCTTCAATGAGCAGTTCTTC.

This clonotype was seen ten or more times. This chain links TRBV6-1 with TRBJ2-1; D remains ambiguous. CDR3 length equals 9 residues. V shed 5 bases and J shed 10 bases, with 3 bases lying between them. Germline values: CDR1 MNHNS, CDR2 SASEGT. CDR3 residues: CASSPEQFF. CDR3 sequence (DNA): TGTGCCAGCAGTCCCGAGCAGTTCTTC.

This clonotype came up many times. The rearrangement links TRBV20-1 to TRBJ2-1; D is uncertain. V was cut by 5 bases and J by 6 bases, with 14 bases left in between. The CDR3 totals 13 residues. Germline lookup yields CDR1 DFQATT and CDR2 SNEGSKA (reference sequence). CDR3 sequence: CSAFPQLGNEQFF. The CDR3 coding sequence is TGCAGTGCTTTCCCCCAGCTAGGCAATGAGCAGTTCTTC.

This clonotype has a handful of counts. The chain uses TRBV10-2 and TRBJ2-5; the match to TRBD2 covers 7 bases. The CDR3 is 12 residues long. Germline trimming cut 6 bases from V and 9 bases from J; bases unmatched to any gene: 7. CDR1 is WSHSY, CDR2 SAAADI, per germline. CDR3 in DNA: TGCGCCAGCAGCCGGGACTACCTTTCCCAGTACTTC. As protein: CASSRDYLSQYF.

In this sample, this clonotype turned up many times. This sequence joins TRBV12-3 or TRBV12-4 and TRBJ1-1; tentative D call: TRBD1 (6 bases). The CDR3 is 15 residues long. With 2 bases removed from V and 2 bases from J, the gap between germline ends came to 12 bases. CDR3 in amino acids: CASSLFGGQNTEAFF. DNA for the CDR3: TGTGCCAGCAGTTTATTCGGGGGGCAAAACACTGAAGCTTTCTTT.

This clonotype has more than one count but fewer than ten. V is TRBV3-2 and J is TRBJ2-1; the D call in the table, TRBD2, was not verified against the DNA. TRBV3-2 is flagged as a pseudogene. CDR3 length: 17 residues. The CDR3 region is CACSQVELGSLDSEQFF. CDR3 in DNA: TGTGCCTGCAGCCAAGTCGAACTAGGGTCTCTGGACAGTGAGCAGTTCTTC.

The chain combines TRBV7-9 with TRBJ2-2; maybe TRBD1 (6 bases). Trimming removed 2 bases from V and 1 base from J, with 11 bases in between. This CDR3 region has 16 residues. CDR1 and CDR2 (germline): SEHNR, FQNEAQ (reference sequence). CDR3 in amino acids: CASSLYQGRNTGELFF. DNA for the CDR3: TGTGCCAGCAGCTTATACCAGGGGCGGAACACCGGGGAGCTGTTTTTT.

This clonotype was detected only once. The chain joins TRBV21-1 to TRBJ1-5; whether TRBD1, the table's D call, matches the DNA was not checked. TRBV21-1 is annotated as a pseudogene. The CDR3 contains 14 residues. This CDR3 is CASRNTGGYQPQHF. CDR3 nucleotides: TGTGCCAGCAGAAATACAGGGGGCTATCAGCCCCAGCATTTT.

This clonotype was found many times. This chain uses TRBV19 with TRBJ2-1; D is unclear. Germline CDR1 reads LNHDA; CDR2 reads SQIVND (reference sequence). V was cut by 4 bases and J by 5 bases, with 12 bases left in between. The CDR3 covers 14 residues. The CDR3 DNA sequence: TGTGCCAGTAGTAGGGCTTTACCCGACAATGAGCAGTTCTTC. Translation: CASSRALPDNEQFF.

There are many counts of this clonotype. V is TRBV6-5 and J is TRBJ2-2; tentative D call: TRBD2 (5 bases). Germline V gives CDR1 MNHEY, CDR2 SVGAGI. The CDR3 extends over 13 amino acids. Trimming took off 4 bases at V and 5 bases at J, with 8 bases between the two ends. CDR3 amino acids: CASSSRGTGELFF. The DNA of the CDR3 is TGTGCCAGCAGTTCTCGGGGAACCGGGGAGCTGTTTTTT.

This clonotype was counted many times. The chain has TRBV30 and TRBJ2-1; D is possibly TRBD1 or TRBD2 (5 bases each). The V gene's germline CDR1 is GTSNPN and CDR2 SVGIG (reference sequence). V lost 5 bases and J lost 1, with 18 bases in between. This CDR3 has 16 amino acids. CDR3 region: CAWSPLGGRSYNEQFF. Written as DNA, the CDR3 is TGTGCCTGGTCACCCCTTGGGGGACGATCCTACAATGAGCAGTTCTTC.

This clonotype was recorded many times. The V gene is TRBV12-3 or TRBV12-4, the J gene TRBJ2-1; D is uncertain. The CDR3 contains 11 residues. Trimming removed 10 bases at V and 3 bases at J, with 7 bases between. The CDR3: CATDGYNEQFF. The CDR3 DNA follows: TGTGCCACCGACGGCTACAATGAGCAGTTCTTC.

This clonotype was picked up many times. The chain is built from TRBV10-3 and TRBJ2-3; 10 nucleotides line up with TRBD2. The junction had 5 bases not matched to a gene; V was cut back by 5 bases and J by 3 bases. CDR3 size: 15 residues. CDR1 ENHRY and CDR2 SYGVKD come from the germline V gene. The CDR3 coding sequence is TGTGCCATCAGTTTTTCACTAGCGGGAACAGATACGCAGTATTTT. Protein sequence: CAISFSLAGTDTQYF.

This clonotype was observed a few times. The chain combines TRBV5-1 with TRBJ2-7; 12 bases fit TRBD2. Trimming cost V 2 bases and J 0 bases; bases outside gene matches: 6. This CDR3 region has 17 residues. CDR1 is SGHRS, CDR2 YFSETQ, per germline. CDR3 bases: TGCGCCAGCAGCTTAAGACTAGCGGGAGCACTCTCCTACGAGCAGTACTTC. This sequence encodes CASSLRLAGALSYEQYF.

This sequence joins TRBV7-2 and TRBJ2-7, with D unresolved. CDR1 is SGHTA, CDR2 FQGNSA, per germline. The germline V and J ends were trimmed by 5 bases and 7 bases, with 15 bases remaining between them. The CDR3 spans 13 residues. The CDR3 loop is CASSRKGAEEQYF. In DNA, the CDR3 is TGTGCCAGCAGCCGAAAGGGCGCGGAAGAGCAGTACTTC.

This clonotype was counted ten times or more. The chain links TRBV20-1 to TRBJ2-3; maybe TRBD2 (5 bases). V was clipped by 0 bases and J by 4 bases, with 11 bases between them. The CDR3 spans 14 residues. Per germline, CDR1 DFQATT and CDR2 SNEGSKA (reference sequence). CDR3 amino acids: CSAREPPGADTQYF. CDR3 DNA: TGCAGTGCTAGAGAACCCCCCGGGGCAGATACGCAGTATTTT.

This clonotype was counted at least ten times. Mismatch with germline at one junction end may stem from a read error. The chain combines TRBV5-1 with TRBJ2-7; D may be TRBD1 (6 bases). CDR3 length: 12 residues. Germline CDR1 is SGHRS and CDR2 is YFSETQ. CDR3 region: CASRTDSYEQYF. The CDR3 DNA reads TGTGCCAGCAGGACGGACAGCTACGAGCAGTACTTC.

The V and J genes are TRBV19 and TRBJ2-3; 7 bases are a match to TRBD2. Germline lookup yields CDR1 LNHDA and CDR2 SQIVND (reference sequence). CDR3 size: 15 residues. V lost 3 bases and J lost 7; bases outside the gene matches: 10. The CDR3: CASSIRLAASNTQYF. CDR3 in DNA: TGTGCCAGTAGTATTCGGCTAGCGGCCTCAAATACGCAGTATTTT.

This clonotype was recorded a few times. The rearrangement joins TRBV6-1 to TRBJ2-1, with 8 bases identical to TRBD2. This CDR3 has 15 amino acids. Losses at the gene ends were 6 bases for V and 7 bases for J; bases not matched to a gene: 11. CDR1 and CDR2 from the germline V gene are MNHNS and SASEGT. This CDR3 reads CASSPGGASRNEQFF. CDR3 in DNA: TGTGCCAGCAGCCCCGGGGGGGCCTCTCGGAATGAGCAGTTCTTC.

A single count supports this clonotype. This could be a read error, since a much larger clone is one nucleotide away. J is TRBJ2-3 and V is TRBV2; 8 bases fit TRBD1. This CDR3 comprises 14 residues. In germline, CDR1 is SNHLY, CDR2 FYNNEI. CDR3 amino acids: CASTADRATHTQYF. In DNA, the CDR3 is TGTGCCAGCACTGCGGACAGGGCCACACATACGCAGTATTTT.

This chain connects TRBV3-1 to TRBJ2-1; tentatively, D is TRBD2 (5 bases). This CDR3 region has 15 residues. Trimming stripped 1 base from V and 2 bases from J, with 9 bases between. Germline V gene lookup returns CDR1 LGHDT and CDR2 YNNKEL (reference sequence). The chain's CDR3 is CASSQGFSAYNEQFF. The CDR3 bases are TGTGCCAGCAGCCAAGGGTTTAGCGCCTACAATGAGCAGTTCTTC.